This T cell receptor (beta chain) was recovered during a study of shared clonotypes between healthy human individuals. Study information: Donors were a couple of women and a few men aged 18 to 49. Three plates were used per donor for CD4 naive, three for CD4 memory, two for CD8 naive and one for CD8 memory.

There are 15 residues in the CDR3. The V gene end was trimmed by 7 bases and the J gene end by 7 bases; junction bases not matched to a gene: 8. Germline lookup yields CDR1 MDHEN and CDR2 SYDVKM. The authors divided CD4+ cells into CD45RA+ naive and CD45RA-negative memory subsets. TCRdb's copy holds only in-frame clones and misses some; the assay was immunoSEQ multiplex PCR. The top ten clones hold 0.13% of a sample with around 2,000,000 clones, roughly 96% of them seen once. V gene TRBV28 combines with J gene TRBJ2-1, with 12 positions matching TRBD1. Sequencing used naive CD4+ T cells sorted from blood. The subset is: CD45RA+ positively selected. The receptor was isolated from a man between 18 and 35 years old in good health. CDR3 sequence reads: CASIAPGQGANEQFF. CDR3 DNA: TGTGCCAGCATCGCCCCGGGACAGGGGGCGAATGAGCAGTTCTTC. Based on the CDR3 plus reference TRBV28 and TRBJ2-1, the full variable domain is DVKVTQSSRYLVKRTGEKVFLECVQDMDHENMFWYRQDPGLGLRLIYFSYDVKMKEKGDIPEGYSVSREKKERFSLILESASTNQTSMYLCASIAPGQGANEQFFGPGTRLTVL.